The rows below give T cell receptor beta chains drawn from one sample of a study of CD8+ T cells in alopecia areata. Repertoires were generated with immunoSEQ multiplex PCR, while TCRdb's copy carries only in-frame clones and drops some. This table has approximately 7,400 clones, around 66% appearing once. Sequenced material: skin, taken at week 4, from a patient treated with tofacitinib. These receptors were obtained from a human donor with alopecia areata. CDR3s include the opening cysteine and the closing phenylalanine or tryptophan. D genes are given only for firm matches. Only part of the rows carry a size: once, few, many, or a class if the clone is expanded.

CDR3aa | CDR3nt | d_gene | v_gene | abundance | j_gene
CASTANGRPDEQFF | TGTGCCAGCACCGCGAACGGACGGCCCGATGAGCAGTTCTTC | . | TRBV28 | few | TRBJ2-1
CASSKGQAFLSNTEAFF | TGTGCCAGCAGTAAGGGACAGGCCTTCTTGTCGAACACTGAAGCTTTCTTT | TRBD1 | TRBV27 | . | TRBJ1-1
CASSHSTGTTGHEQYF | TGCGCCAGCAGCCACTCGACCGGGACTACTGGCCACGAGCAGTACTTC | TRBD2 | TRBV4-1 | . | TRBJ2-7
CAISVGGGQNIQYF | TGTGCCATCAGTGTGGGAGGGGGCCAAAACATTCAGTACTTC | . | TRBV10-3 | . | TRBJ2-4
CASSARTDDYGYTF | TGTGCCAGCAGCGCCCGGACGGATGACTATGGCTACACCTTC | . | TRBV4-2 | . | TRBJ1-2
CASSAIWGANTGELFF | TGTGCCAGTAGTGCCATCTGGGGGGCGAACACCGGGGAGCTGTTTTTT | . | TRBV19 | few | TRBJ2-2
CASSLTGLLTDTQYF | TGTGCCAGCAGCTTAACGGGTCTCCTCACAGATACGCAGTATTTT | . | TRBV7-3 | . | TRBJ2-3
CASSPGGRSTGELFF | TGTGCCAGCTCACCAGGGGGGCGCAGCACCGGGGAGCTGTTTTTT | . | TRBV18 | . | TRBJ2-2
CASSPSENLGGGRYGYTF | TGTGCCAGCTCACCGTCCGAAAATCTAGGGGGGGGTCGATATGGCTACACCTTC | . | TRBV18 | . | TRBJ1-2
CASSHSTGTNEKLFF | TGCGCCAGCAGCCACTCAACAGGGACTAATGAAAAACTGTTTTTT | . | TRBV4-3 | once | TRBJ1-4
CAWRVNTEAFF | TGTGCCTGGCGGGTGAACACTGAAGCTTTCTTT | . | TRBV30 | once | TRBJ1-1
CASSAARGQGYGYTF | TGTGCCAGCAGCGCAGCTAGGGGACAGGGCTATGGCTACACCTTC | TRBD1 | TRBV9 | . | TRBJ1-2
CASSEAGSAFSYEQYF | TGTGCCAGCTCAGAGGCGGGCAGCGCATTCTCCTACGAGCAGTACTTC | . | TRBV18 | . | TRBJ2-7
CASRFSGRWYTGELFF | TGTGCCAGCAGGTTTAGCGGGAGGTGGTACACCGGGGAGCTGTTTTTT | TRBD2 | TRBV7-2 | . | TRBJ2-2
CASSSSTMNEKLFF | TGCGCCAGCAGCTCCTCGACGATGAATGAAAAACTGTTTTTT | . | TRBV5-1 | large | TRBJ1-4
CASGRTANTGELFF | TGTGCTAGTGGGAGGACAGCCAACACCGGGGAGCTGTTTTTT | . | TRBV12-5 | . | TRBJ2-2
CASSQESRGTGELFF | TGCGCCAGCAGCCAAGAATCACGGGGCACCGGGGAGCTGTTTTTT | . | TRBV4-1 | few | TRBJ2-2
CASSRTSGGTDTQYF | TGTGCCAGCAGCCGGACTAGCGGAGGCACAGATACGCAGTATTTT | TRBD2 | TRBV7-9 | large | TRBJ2-3
CAIRGTGNMNTEAFF | TGTGCCATCAGGGGGACAGGGAACATGAACACTGAAGCTTTCTTT | TRBD1 | TRBV10-3 | . | TRBJ1-1
CASSLERGRDTQYF | TGCGCCAGCAGCTTGGAGCGGGGGAGAGATACGCAGTATTTT | TRBD2 | TRBV5-1 | few | TRBJ2-3
CASSETIQYF | TGTGCCAGCAGTGAAACCATTCAGTACTTC | . | TRBV2 | . | TRBJ2-4
CASWASNRTGELFF | TGCGCCAGCTGGGCTAGCAATAGGACCGGGGAGCTGTTTTTT | . | TRBV5-1 | . | TRBJ2-2
CASSPPSGGLTGANVLTF | TGTGCCAGTAGTCCGCCTAGCGGGGGACTTACTGGGGCCAACGTCCTGACTTTC | TRBD2 | TRBV19 | . | TRBJ2-6
CASSYSRGPSYGYTF | TGTGCCAGCAGTTACTCTCGGGGACCGAGCTATGGCTACACCTTC | . | TRBV6-5 | . | TRBJ1-2
CASRQGPLGGELFF | TGTGCCAGTAGACAGGGACCGCTGGGCGGGGAGCTGTTTTTT | TRBD1 | TRBV27 | . | TRBJ2-2
CAISDSGGAYNEQFF | TGTGCCATCAGTGACTCGGGAGGTGCTTACAATGAGCAGTTCTTC | TRBD2 | TRBV10-3 | . | TRBJ2-1
CASSLGAYNEQFF | TGTGCCAGCAGCTTAGGAGCCTACAATGAGCAGTTCTTC | . | TRBV7-2 | . | TRBJ2-1
CASSSTSGRAAEQFF | TGTGCCAGCAGCTCAACTAGCGGGAGGGCCGCTGAGCAGTTCTTC | TRBD2 | TRBV5-4 | few | TRBJ2-1
CASSPGQGYGYTF | TGTGCCAGCAGCCCGGGACAGGGCTATGGCTACACCTTC | TRBD1 | TRBV2 | . | TRBJ1-2
CASSESGPVETQYF | TGTGCCAGCAGTGAGTCAGGACCTGTAGAGACCCAGTACTTC | . | TRBV2 | . | TRBJ2-5
CASSFSSGNYNEQFF | TGCGCCAGCAGCTTCTCTAGCGGGAACTACAATGAGCAGTTCTTC | TRBD2 | TRBV5-1 | few | TRBJ2-1
CASRGTGNQETQYF | TGTGCCAGCAGGGGGACAGGGAACCAAGAGACCCAGTACTTC | TRBD1 | TRBV28 | . | TRBJ2-5
CASSYSGSPYNEQFF | TGTGCCAGCAGTTACTCGGGGAGTCCCTACAATGAGCAGTTCTTC | . | TRBV6-6 | . | TRBJ2-1
CASRQGPNNEQLF | TGTGCCAGCAGGCAGGGTCCCAACAATGAGCAGCTCTTC | . | TRBV6-1 | . | TRBJ2-1
CASSTYQETQYF | TGTGCCAGCAGCACTTACCAAGAGACCCAGTACTTC | . | TRBV7-2 | few | TRBJ2-5
CASSQKVASGYTF | TGCGCCAGCAGCCAAAAAGTCGCGTCTGGCTACACCTTC | . | TRBV4-3 | few | TRBJ1-2
CASSPNVGEPSLFYGYTF | TGTGCCAGCAGCCCCAACGTTGGGGAGCCTTCCTTATTCTATGGCTACACCTTC | . | TRBV5-4 | . | TRBJ1-2
CASSGTGAGDTQYF | TGCGCCAGCAGCGGGACCGGGGCGGGAGATACGCAGTATTTT | . | TRBV5-1 | few | TRBJ2-3
CAWRGQGGGGKNIQYF | TGTGCCTGGAGAGGACAGGGGGGCGGCGGCAAAAACATTCAGTACTTC | TRBD1 | TRBV30 | . | TRBJ2-4
CASSGFGGGASDTQYF | TGTGCCAGCAGCGGATTTGGCGGGGGGGCATCAGATACGCAGTATTTT | TRBD2 | TRBV9 | . | TRBJ2-3
CASSVIVGSASGGVEQFF | TGTGCCAGCAGCGTAATAGTAGGGTCGGCTAGCGGGGGGGTGGAGCAGTTCTTC | TRBD2 | TRBV9 | . | TRBJ2-1
CASSSQGSGELFF | TGTGCCAGCAGCTCACAGGGTTCCGGGGAGCTGTTTTTT | . | TRBV7-2 | . | TRBJ2-2
CASSSLAGGGNQPQHF | TGTGCCAGCAGCTCCCTTGCAGGGGGCGGGAATCAGCCCCAGCATTTT | TRBD1 | TRBV7-3 | . | TRBJ1-5
CASSSTWTGDSEQYF | TGTGCCAGCAGTTCTACGTGGACAGGGGATAGCGAGCAGTACTTC | TRBD1 | TRBV6-5 | few | TRBJ2-7
CASSPLSGTLTYEQYF | TGCGCCAGCAGCCCTTTGTCCGGGACACTTACCTACGAGCAGTACTTC | . | TRBV4-1 | large | TRBJ2-7
CASSWNRGRGETQYF | TGCGCCAGCAGCTGGAACAGGGGGCGCGGGGAGACCCAGTACTTC | TRBD1 | TRBV5-1 | few | TRBJ2-5
CASRKQGVLNEQFF | TGTGCCAGTAGAAAACAGGGGGTGCTCAATGAGCAGTTCTTC | TRBD1 | TRBV19 | few | TRBJ2-1
CASSLAEGDTQYF | TGTGCCAGCAGCTTAGCGGAGGGAGATACGCAGTATTTT | . | TRBV7-2 | . | TRBJ2-3
CASSQGERPNTIYF | TGTGCCAGCAGCCAAGGGGAGAGACCAAACACCATATATTTT | . | TRBV4-2 | . | TRBJ1-3
CASSLGFEQYF | TGTGCCAGCAGTTTGGGGTTCGAGCAGTACTTC | . | TRBV28 | few | TRBJ2-7
CASSTDSFYEQYF | TGTGCCAGCAGCACGGACTCGTTCTACGAGCAGTACTTC | . | TRBV7-2 | . | TRBJ2-7
CASSQEVSGSVNEQFF | TGCGCCAGCAGCCAAGAGGTCAGCGGGAGTGTCAATGAGCAGTTCTTC | TRBD2 | TRBV4-1 | once | TRBJ2-1
CSVTGDSYEQYF | TGCAGCGTTACAGGAGACTCCTACGAGCAGTACTTC | . | TRBV29-1 | . | TRBJ2-7
CASSIPGFDLTDTQYF | TGTGCCAGTAGTATACCGGGCTTTGACCTCACAGATACGCAGTATTTT | . | TRBV19 | . | TRBJ2-3
CASDKSGDRAYNEQFF | TGCGCCAGCGATAAGTCGGGGGACAGAGCCTACAATGAGCAGTTCTTC | . | TRBV5-1 | . | TRBJ2-1